This T cell receptor (beta chain) stems from a study of blood T cell repertoires in COVID-19. Study-level background: Researchers got acute and convalescent COVID-19 samples from the United States, Italy and Spain.

Original analysis: Estimation of nucleated cell counts was performed using reference gene primer amplification. Produced via immunoSEQ multiplex PCR; TCRdb's table is partial and in-frame only. The V and J calls and clone size come from that table; D and trimming were worked out from the DNA. The sample lists 6,000 to 8,000 clones, approximately 80% occurring once. The sequencing sample was made of peripheral blood. The origin of this receptor is a human donor in a cohort sampled during active COVID-19.

CDR3 coding DNA: TGTGCCAGCAGCGCGGGACTAGCGGGCCGGGAAGGTCGACCAGGGAATGAGCAGTTCTTC. It yields the protein CASSAGLAGREGRPGNEQFF. The chain uses TRBV28 and TRBJ2-1; TRBD2 matches 12 bases. V was pared by 6 bases and J by 7 bases, with 22 bases of the junction left unmatched. Germline CDR1 MDHEN, CDR2 SYDVKM. The CDR3 totals 20 residues.